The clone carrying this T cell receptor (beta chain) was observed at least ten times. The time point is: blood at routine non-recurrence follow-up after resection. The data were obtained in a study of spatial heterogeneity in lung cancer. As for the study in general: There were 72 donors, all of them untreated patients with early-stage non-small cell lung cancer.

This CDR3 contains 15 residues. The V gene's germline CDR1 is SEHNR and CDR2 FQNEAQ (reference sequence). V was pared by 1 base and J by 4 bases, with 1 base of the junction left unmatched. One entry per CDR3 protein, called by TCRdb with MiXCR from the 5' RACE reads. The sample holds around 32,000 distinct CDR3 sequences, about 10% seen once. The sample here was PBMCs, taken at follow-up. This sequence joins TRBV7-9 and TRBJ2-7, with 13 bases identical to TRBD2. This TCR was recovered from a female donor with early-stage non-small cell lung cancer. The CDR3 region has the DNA TGTGCCAGCAGCTTAGGGACTAGCGGGGGATACGAGCAGTACTTC. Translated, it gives CASSLGTSGGYEQYF.